A single sample gave rise to the 8 T cell receptor beta chains below, sequenced in a study of T-cell reconstitution after alpha-beta-depleted transplantation in children. The TCRbeta library was prepared with unique molecular identifiers. TCRdb fed the PCR reads into MiXCR, producing one record per CDR3 protein. The table records roughly 200,000 distinct CDR3 sequences, approximately 8% of them present only once. This sample comprised PBMCs, mostly from graft donor cells, obtained 360 days after TCRalphabeta/CD19-depleted stem cell transplant. The receptors were gathered from a male patient between 2 and 9 years old who had a stem cell transplant for acute myeloid leukemia, so the T cells may come from the graft donor.

DNA for the CDR3: TGTGCCAGCAGGGTAGGCCGGGACGGAGAGACCCAGTACTTC. Protein: CASRVGRDGETQYF. The V call is TRBV5-5, the J call TRBJ2-5; D possibly matches TRBD1 or TRBD2 (5 bases each). V was clipped by 5 bases and J by 4 bases, with 15 bases between them. This CDR3 is 14 amino acids long. Germline loops: CDR1 SGHKS, CDR2 YYEKEE (reference sequence).

This clonotype was observed many times. This rearrangement joins TRBV20-1 to TRBJ2-7; possible D gene TRBD1, 8 bases. CDR1 and CDR2 (germline): DFQATT, SNEGSKA (reference sequence). This CDR3 has 14 amino acids. V was clipped by 5 bases and J by 3 bases, with 17 bases between them. CDR3 coding DNA: TGCAGTGCTTCCCGGACAGGGAGGGACTACGAGCAGTACTTC. It is translated as CSASRTGRDYEQYF.

This clonotype appeared many times. The chain employs TRBV20-1 and TRBJ2-1; no definite D call. The V gene lost 3 bases and the J gene lost 6 bases, with 18 bases spanning the gap. Germline assignment: CDR1 DFQATT and CDR2 SNEGSKA (reference sequence). The CDR3 loop spans 15 amino acids. The CDR3 sequence is CSASPSKCVRNEQFF. As DNA, the CDR3 is TGCAGTGCTAGTCCTAGTAAGTGTGTCCGCAATGAGCAGTTCTTC.

A note on this clonotype: Given a much more abundant clone one base away, this may be a read error. The chain carries TRBV20-1 and TRBJ2-2; 10 nucleotides agree with TRBD2. This CDR3 is built from 17 residues. Germline CDR1 is DFQATT and CDR2 is SNEGSKA (reference sequence). CDR3 protein: CCASRGGHSGRTGELFF. The DNA of the CDR3 is TGCTGTGCTAGTAGAGGGGGGCATAGCGGGAGGACCGGGGAGCTGTTTTTT.

This clonotype has a handful of counts. The chain carries TRBV2 and TRBJ2-1; 8 bases are a match to TRBD2. The CDR3 has 13 amino acids. Germline values: CDR1 SNHLY, CDR2 FYNNEI. Trimming removed 11 bases from V and 9 bases from J; junction bases left unmatched: 12. CDR3 bases: TGTGCCCGCCGGACTAGCAGTACGGGTGAGCAGTTCTTC. This gives the protein CARRTSSTGEQFF.

This clonotype was counted many times. CDR3 region: CASKNREVSLGEQFF. The CDR3 nucleotides read TGCGCCAGCAAAAACAGGGAAGTTTCCCTCGGGGAGCAGTTCTTC. The rearrangement joins TRBV5-1 to TRBJ2-1; D perhaps matches TRBD1 (6 bases). Germline values: CDR1 SGHRS, CDR2 YFSETQ. V lost 6 bases, J lost 10 bases, and 23 bases lay in between. The CDR3 totals 15 residues.

This clonotype was seen ten or more times. V usage is TRBV7-2 and J usage is TRBJ2-7; D not certain. The CDR3 length is 14 residues. CDR1 SGHTA and CDR2 FQGNSA come from the germline V gene. Trimming removed 0 bases at V and 0 bases at J, with 6 bases between. The CDR3 DNA reads as TGTGCCAGCAGCTTAGCGGACCCCTCCTACGAGCAGTACTTC. As protein: CASSLADPSYEQYF.

This clonotype turned up a few times. This rearrangement joins TRBV12-3 or TRBV12-4 to TRBJ2-3, with unresolved D. The V and J ends lost 2 bases and 9 bases respectively, with 9 bases between them. This CDR3 spans 12 amino acids. The CDR3 region has the DNA TGTGCCAGCAGTTTATTCCACGCAACGCAGTATTTT. As protein: CASSLFHATQYF.